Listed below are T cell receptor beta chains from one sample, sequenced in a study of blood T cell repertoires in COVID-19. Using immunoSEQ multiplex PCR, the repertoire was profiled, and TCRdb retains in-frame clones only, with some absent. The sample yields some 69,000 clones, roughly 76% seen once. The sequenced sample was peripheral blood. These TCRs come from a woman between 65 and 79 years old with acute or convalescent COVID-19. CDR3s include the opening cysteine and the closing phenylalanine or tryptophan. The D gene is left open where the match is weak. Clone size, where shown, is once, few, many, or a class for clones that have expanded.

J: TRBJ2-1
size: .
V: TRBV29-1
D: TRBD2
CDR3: CSVRQAGGLSHEQFF
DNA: TGCAGCGTCCGACAAGCGGGAGGATTATCCCATGAGCAGTTCTTC

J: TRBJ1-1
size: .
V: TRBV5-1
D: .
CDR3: CASSLSPGAVVGTEAFF
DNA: TGCGCCAGCAGCTTGAGTCCAGGGGCCGTTGTGGGCACTGAAGCTTTCTTT

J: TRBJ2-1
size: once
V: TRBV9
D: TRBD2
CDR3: CASSSRLAATNEQFF
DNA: TGTGCCAGCAGCTCCCGACTAGCGGCTACCAATGAGCAGTTCTTC

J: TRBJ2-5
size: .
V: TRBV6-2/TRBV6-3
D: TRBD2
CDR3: CASSYAAGGPQETQYF
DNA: TGTGCCAGCAGTTACGCGGCGGGAGGACCACAAGAGACCCAGTACTTC

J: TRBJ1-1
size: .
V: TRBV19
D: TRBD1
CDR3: CASSRLGTAKAFF
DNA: TGTGCCAGTAGTAGGTTAGGGACAGCAAAAGCTTTCTTT

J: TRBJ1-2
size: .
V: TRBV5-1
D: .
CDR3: CASSLEGEGYTF
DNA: TGCGCCAGCAGCTTGGAGGGGGAAGGCTACACCTTC

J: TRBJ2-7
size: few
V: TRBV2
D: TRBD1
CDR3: CASSPRDRATYEQYF
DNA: TGTGCCAGCAGTCCCCGGGACAGGGCAACCTACGAGCAGTACTTC

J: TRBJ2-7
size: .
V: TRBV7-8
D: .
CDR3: CATGGRSSYEQYF
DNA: TGTGCCACCGGGGGACGAAGCTCCTACGAGCAGTACTTC

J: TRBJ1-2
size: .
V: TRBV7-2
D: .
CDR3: CASSLEGGRSYGYTF
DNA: TGTGCCAGCAGCTTGGAAGGCGGTCGCAGCTATGGCTACACCTTC

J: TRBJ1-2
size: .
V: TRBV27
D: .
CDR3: CASGSGTYGYTF
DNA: TGTGCCAGCGGGTCAGGCACTTATGGCTACACCTTC

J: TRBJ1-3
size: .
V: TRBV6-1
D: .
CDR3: CASSGVEFVSSGNTIYF
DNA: TGTGCCAGCAGTGGAGTGGAGTTCGTTTCCTCTGGAAACACCATATATTTT

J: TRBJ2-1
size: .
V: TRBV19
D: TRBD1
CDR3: CATRDGTGYNEQFF
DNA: TGTGCCACCCGAGATGGGACAGGTTACAATGAGCAGTTCTTC

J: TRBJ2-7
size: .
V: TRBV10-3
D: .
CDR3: CAISEVATYEQYF
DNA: TGTGCCATCAGTGAGGTAGCGACCTACGAGCAGTACTTC

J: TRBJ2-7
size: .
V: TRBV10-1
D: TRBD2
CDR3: CASSQSSGRRYEQYF
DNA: TGCGCCAGCAGTCAATCTAGCGGGAGAAGATACGAGCAGTACTTC

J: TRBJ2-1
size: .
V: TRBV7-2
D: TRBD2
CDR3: CASSLGVRGGPTEQFF
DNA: TGTGCCAGCAGCTTAGGAGTCCGGGGAGGGCCCACTGAGCAGTTCTTC

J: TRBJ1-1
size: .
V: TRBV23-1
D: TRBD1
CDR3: CASSHSPGQVNTEAFF
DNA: TGCGCCAGCAGTCATTCTCCCGGACAGGTGAACACTGAAGCTTTCTTT

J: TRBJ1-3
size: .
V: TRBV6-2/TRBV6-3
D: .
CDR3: CASSYLTQGRPSGNTIYF
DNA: TGTGCCAGCAGTTACTTGACTCAAGGGAGGCCCTCTGGAAACACCATATATTTT

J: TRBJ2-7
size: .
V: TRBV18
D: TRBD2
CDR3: CASSPPGGDYEQYF
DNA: TGTGCCAGCTCACCACCGGGAGGGGACTACGAGCAGTACTTC

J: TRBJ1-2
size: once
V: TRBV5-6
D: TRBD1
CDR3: CASSLAPGQGSYGYTF
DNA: TGTGCCAGCAGCTTGGCCCCGGGACAGGGAAGCTATGGCTACACCTTC

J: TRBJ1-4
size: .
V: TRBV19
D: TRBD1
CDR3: CASSRAGQGSNEKLFF
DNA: TGTGCCAGTAGTAGGGCTGGACAGGGAAGTAATGAAAAACTGTTTTTT

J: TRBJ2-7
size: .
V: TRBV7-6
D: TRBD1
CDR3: CASSLQGAGQYF
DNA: TGTGCCAGCAGCCTACAGGGGGCCGGGCAGTACTTC

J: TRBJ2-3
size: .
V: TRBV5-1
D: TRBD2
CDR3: CASSPQMGGSGTDTQYF
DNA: TGCGCCAGCAGCCCCCAAATGGGCGGGAGCGGCACAGATACGCAGTATTTT

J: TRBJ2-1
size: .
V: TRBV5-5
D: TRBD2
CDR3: CASIRGTSDYNEQFF
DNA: TGTGCCAGCATTCGCGGGACTAGCGACTACAATGAGCAGTTCTTC

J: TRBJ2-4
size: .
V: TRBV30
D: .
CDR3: CAWSTQVAIQYF
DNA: TGTGCCTGGAGTACCCAGGTCGCCATTCAGTACTTC

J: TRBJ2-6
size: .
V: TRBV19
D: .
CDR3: CASSMRGSNVLTF
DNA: TGTGCCAGTAGTATGAGGGGGAGCAACGTCCTGACTTTC

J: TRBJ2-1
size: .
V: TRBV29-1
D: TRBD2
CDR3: CSGEGAGLMFF
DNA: TGCAGCGGGGAAGGAGCGGGGTTGATGTTCTTC

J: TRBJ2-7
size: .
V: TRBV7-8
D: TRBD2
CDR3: CASRRTSGSYEQYF
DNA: TGTGCCAGCAGAAGGACTAGCGGGAGTTACGAGCAGTACTTC

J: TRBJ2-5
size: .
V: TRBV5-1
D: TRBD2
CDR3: CASSLGASGSWETQYF
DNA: TGCGCCAGCAGCTTGGGGGCTAGCGGGAGCTGGGAGACCCAGTACTTC

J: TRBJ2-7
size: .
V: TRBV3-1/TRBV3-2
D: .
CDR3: CASSRYRDNYEQYF
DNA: TGTGCCAGCAGCCGCTACCGGGACAACTACGAGCAGTACTTC

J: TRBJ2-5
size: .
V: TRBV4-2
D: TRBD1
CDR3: CASSLGTGRLETQYF
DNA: TGTGCCAGCAGCCTTGGGACAGGGAGGTTGGAGACCCAGTACTTC